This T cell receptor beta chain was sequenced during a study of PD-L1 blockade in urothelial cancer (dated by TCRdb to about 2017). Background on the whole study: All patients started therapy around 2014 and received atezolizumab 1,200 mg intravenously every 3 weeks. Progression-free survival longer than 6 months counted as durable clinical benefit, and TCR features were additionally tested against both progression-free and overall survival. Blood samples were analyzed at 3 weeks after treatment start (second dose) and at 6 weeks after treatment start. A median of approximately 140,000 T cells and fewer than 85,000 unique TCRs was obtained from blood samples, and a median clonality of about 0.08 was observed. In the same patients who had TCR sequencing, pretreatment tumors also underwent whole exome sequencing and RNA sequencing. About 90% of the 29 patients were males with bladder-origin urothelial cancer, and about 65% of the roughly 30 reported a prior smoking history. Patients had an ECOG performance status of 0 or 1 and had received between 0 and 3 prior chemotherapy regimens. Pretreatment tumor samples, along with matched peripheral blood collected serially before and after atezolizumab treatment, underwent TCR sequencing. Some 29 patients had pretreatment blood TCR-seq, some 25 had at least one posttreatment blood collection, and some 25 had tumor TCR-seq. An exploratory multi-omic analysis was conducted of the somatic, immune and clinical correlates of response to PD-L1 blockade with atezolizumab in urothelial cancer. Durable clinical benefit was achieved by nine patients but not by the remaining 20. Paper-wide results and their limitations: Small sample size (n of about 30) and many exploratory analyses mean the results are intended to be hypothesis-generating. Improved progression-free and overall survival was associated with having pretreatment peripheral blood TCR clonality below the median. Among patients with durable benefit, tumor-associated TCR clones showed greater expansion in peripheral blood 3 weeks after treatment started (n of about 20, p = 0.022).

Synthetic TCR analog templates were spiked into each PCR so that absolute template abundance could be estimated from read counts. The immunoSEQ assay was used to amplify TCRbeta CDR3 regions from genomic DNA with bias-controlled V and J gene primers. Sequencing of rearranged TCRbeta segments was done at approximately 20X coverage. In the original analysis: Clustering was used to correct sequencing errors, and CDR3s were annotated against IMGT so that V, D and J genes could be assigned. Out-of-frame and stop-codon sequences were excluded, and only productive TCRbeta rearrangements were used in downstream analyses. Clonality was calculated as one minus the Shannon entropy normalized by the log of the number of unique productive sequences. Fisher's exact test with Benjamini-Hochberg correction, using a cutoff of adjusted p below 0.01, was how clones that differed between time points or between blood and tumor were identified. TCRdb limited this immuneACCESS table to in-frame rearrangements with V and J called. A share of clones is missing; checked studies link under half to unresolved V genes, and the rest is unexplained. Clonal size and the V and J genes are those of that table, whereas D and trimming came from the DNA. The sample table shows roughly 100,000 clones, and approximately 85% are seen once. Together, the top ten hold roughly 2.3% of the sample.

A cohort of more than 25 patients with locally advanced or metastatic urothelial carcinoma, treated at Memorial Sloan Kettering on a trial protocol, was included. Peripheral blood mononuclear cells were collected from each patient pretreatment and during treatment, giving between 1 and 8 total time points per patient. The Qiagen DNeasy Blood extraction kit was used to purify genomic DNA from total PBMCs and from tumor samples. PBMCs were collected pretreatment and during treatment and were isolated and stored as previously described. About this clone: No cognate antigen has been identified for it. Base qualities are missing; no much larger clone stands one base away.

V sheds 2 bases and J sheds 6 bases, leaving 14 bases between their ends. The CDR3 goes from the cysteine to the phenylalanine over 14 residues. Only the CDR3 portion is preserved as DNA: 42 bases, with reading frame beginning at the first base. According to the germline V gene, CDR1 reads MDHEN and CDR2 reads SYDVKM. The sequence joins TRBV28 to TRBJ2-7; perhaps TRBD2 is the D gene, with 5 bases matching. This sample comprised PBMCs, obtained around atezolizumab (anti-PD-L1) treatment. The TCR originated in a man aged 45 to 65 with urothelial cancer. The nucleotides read TGTGCCAGCAGTTTACTAGCTTTTACCAGCGAGCAGTACTTC. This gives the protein CASSLLAFTSEQYF. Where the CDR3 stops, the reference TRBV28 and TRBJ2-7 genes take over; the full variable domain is DVKVTQSSRYLVKRTGEKVFLECVQDMDHENMFWYRQDPGLGLRLIYFSYDVKMKEKGDIPEGYSVSREKKERFSLILESASTNQTSMYLCASSLLAFTSEQYFGPGTRLTVT.